This T cell receptor beta chain appears in the sequencing data of a study of stem cell transplantation in POMP-related autoinflammatory disease. Study at large: The study hypothesized thymoproteasome defects skew the TRB repertoire via impaired CD8+ selection. Pre-transplant patients had naive-skewed CD4+ T cells and few CD8+ T cells. The study's findings and limits: In patients with PRAID, every analyzed T-cell subset tended to show lower diversity and higher clonality. Patients with PRAID showed a restricted number of unique TRB V-J gene pairings.

Method: immunoSEQ multiplex PCR; TCRdb's copy keeps in-frame clones and lacks some. The data hold about 11,000 clones, with more than 75% observed a single time. In regard to this clone: Its antigen remains unidentified.

PRAID featured immunodeficiency plus autoinflammation. The specimen was CD8+ T cells from PBMCs, collected before stem cell transplantation. This receptor was identified in a human donor with POMP-related autoinflammation and immune dysregulation (PRAID).

Written as DNA, the CDR3 is TGTGCCAGCAGCTCCCGGACTAGCGGGAGGGCCGGGGAGCTGTTTTTT. Residues: CASSSRTSGRAGELFF. This chain uses TRBV7-9 with TRBJ2-2; 15 nucleotides agree with TRBD2. V lost 4 bases, J lost 6 bases, and 3 bases stayed unmatched. The CDR3 totals 16 residues. The V gene's germline CDR1 is SEHNR and CDR2 FQNEAQ (reference sequence). The full variable domain, in which reference TRBV7-9 and TRBJ2-2 provide the parts outside the CDR3, is DTGVSQNPRHKITKRGQNVTFRCDPISEHNRLYWYRQTLGQGPEFLTYFQNEAQLEKSRLLSDRFSAERPKGSFSTLEIQRTEQGDSAMYLCASSSRTSGRAGELFFGEGSRLTVL.